What follows are 20 T cell receptor beta chains derived from one specimen sequenced in a study of PD-L1 blockade in urothelial cancer. Some clones are missing from TCRdb's copy, which holds only in-frame ones; the method was immunoSEQ multiplex PCR. The data hold under 50,000 clones, with approximately 85% observed a single time. Time point given: pretreatment peripheral blood. The specimen comprised PBMCs, sampled around atezolizumab (anti-PD-L1) treatment. These receptor sequences come from a man over 45 with urothelial cancer.

This chain connects TRBV20-1 to TRBJ2-7; D is possibly TRBD2 (6 bases). V was trimmed by 6 bases and J by 12 bases, leaving 18 bases between them. CDR1 and CDR2 (germline): DFQATT, SNEGSKA (reference sequence). This CDR3 is 11 amino acids long. The CDR3 DNA is TGCAGTGCCGCCGGGAGCCGAGAGAGGTACGTC. This codes for CSAAGSRERYV.

The CDR3 nucleotides read TGTGCCAGCAGCGGCCGGGCACTCGGAGGAGATACGCAGTATTTT. This gives the protein CASSGRALGGDTQYF. This chain joins TRBV9 and TRBJ2-3, with D tentatively TRBD2 (5 bases). CDR1 and CDR2 from the germline V gene are SGDLS and YYNGEE. V was cut by 3 bases and J by 5 bases, with 16 bases left in between. CDR3 length: 15 amino acids.

The genes are TRBV15 and TRBJ1-4, with D tentatively TRBD1 (5 bases). The CDR3 sequence is 15 residues long. Trimming took 1 base from V and 0 from J, leaving 6 bases between them. Per the germline V gene, CDR1 is LNHNV and CDR2 is YYDKDF (reference sequence). The CDR3 DNA sequence: TGTGCCACCAGCAGAGCAGGGTCAACTAATGAAAAACTGTTTTTT. Translated: CATSRAGSTNEKLFF.

The chain employs TRBV6-1 and TRBJ1-3; no clear D gene. The V gene's germline CDR1 is MNHNS and CDR2 SASEGT. Trimming removed 3 bases from V and 5 bases from J, with 11 bases in between. This CDR3 spans 14 amino acids. The CDR3 spells CASSEAESRNTIYF. CDR3 in DNA: TGTGCCAGCAGTGAGGCCGAATCCAGAAACACCATATATTTT.

The chain is built from TRBV6-5 and TRBJ2-7; 7 nucleotides align to TRBD1. Per germline, CDR1 MNHEY and CDR2 SVGAGI. The V gene end was trimmed by 8 bases and the J gene end by 0 bases; junction bases not matched to a gene: 7. This CDR3 is built from 14 residues. The CDR3 sequence: CASGRTGSSYEQYF. The CDR3 DNA is TGTGCCAGCGGTCGGACAGGCTCCTCCTACGAGCAGTACTTC.

This clone has a single count. The chain is built from TRBV5-1 and TRBJ2-7, with unresolved D. V shed 0 bases and J shed 4 bases, with 11 bases lying between them. CDR1 and CDR2 from the germline V gene are SGHRS and YFSETQ. The CDR3 covers 14 residues. In DNA, the CDR3 is TGCGCCAGCAGCTTGGGGGCCGGATCGTACGAGCAGTACGTC. It yields the protein CASSLGAGSYEQYV.

The genes are TRBV2 and TRBJ1-1; D possibly corresponds to TRBD1 (6 bases). Germline-derived CDR1 and CDR2 are SNHLY and FYNNEI. The CDR3 covers 13 residues. DNA for the CDR3: TGTGCAGTCGCCGGGACATTGAACACTGAAGCTTTCTTT. Protein sequence: CAVAGTLNTEAFF.

The chain is built from TRBV7-8 and TRBJ2-2, with 7 bases that match TRBD1. Germline V gene data show CDR1 as SGHVS and CDR2 as FQNEAQ. The V segment lost 5 bases and the J segment 5 bases; nucleotides outside the gene matches: 8. CDR3 length: 15 residues. CDR3: CASSHPGQPTGELFF. CDR3 bases: TGTGCCAGCAGCCACCCGGGACAGCCGACCGGGGAGCTGTTTTTT.

The rearrangement uses TRBV5-4 and TRBJ2-7, with a weak D call TRBD1 (5 bases). The V gene's germline CDR1 is SGHNT and CDR2 YYREEE (reference sequence). This CDR3 spans 12 amino acids. Trimming removed 4 bases from V and 3 bases from J, with 8 bases in between. The CDR3 coding sequence is TGTGCCAGCAGCGTCGACAGCTACGAGCAGTACGTC. Its translation: CASSVDSYEQYV.

The V call is TRBV7-9, the J call TRBJ1-6; D is perhaps TRBD1 (5 bases). V was clipped by 1 base and J by 5 bases, with 9 bases between them. The CDR3 extends over 15 amino acids. Germline loops: CDR1 SEHNR, CDR2 FQNEAQ (reference sequence). In DNA form, the CDR3 reads TGTGCCAGCAGCTTAGTAACAGGTGATAATTCACCCCTCCACTTT. Its protein product is CASSLVTGDNSPLHF.

About this clone: This CDR3 is also generated by other DNA sequences in the sample. The gene calls are TRBV30 and TRBJ1-5; 7 bases fit TRBD1. The CDR3 contains 13 residues. Germline V gene lookup returns CDR1 GTSNPN and CDR2 SVGIG (reference sequence). J was trimmed by 4 bases and V by 0 bases; bases with no gene match: 0. The CDR3 loop is CAWSVQGNQPQHF. DNA of the CDR3: TGTGCCTGGAGTGTACAGGGGAATCAGCCCCAGCATTTT.

This chain links TRBV18 with TRBJ1-2, with TRBD1 identical over 8 bases. In germline, CDR1 is KGHSH, CDR2 LQKENI. V dropped 5 bases and J dropped 2; count of bases not matched to a gene: 7. The CDR3 loop spans 15 amino acids. This chain's CDR3 is CASSSPGQENYGYTF. CDR3 coding DNA: TGTGCCAGCTCATCGCCGGGACAGGAAAACTATGGCTACACCTTC.

J is TRBJ1-2 and V is TRBV20-1; 10 nucleotides align to TRBD1. Unmatched junction bases numbered 3, after V lost 6 bases and J lost 8 bases. Germline V lookup: CDR1 DFQATT, CDR2 SNEGSKA (reference sequence). The CDR3 extends over 11 amino acids. CDR3 loop: CSADRGLGYTF. The CDR3 DNA sequence: TGCAGTGCAGACAGGGGGCTGGGCTACACCTTC.

The V gene is TRBV18, the J gene TRBJ1-2; 9 nucleotides align to TRBD1. V was pared by 6 bases and J by 8 bases, with 13 bases of the junction left unmatched. Per germline, CDR1 KGHSH and CDR2 LQKENI. The CDR3 covers 15 residues. The CDR3 loop reads CASSASRDRDQGYTF. The CDR3 bases are TGTGCCAGCTCGGCGAGCCGGGACAGGGATCAGGGCTACACCTTC.

J is TRBJ2-1 and V is TRBV11-3, with 7 bases identical to TRBD2. This CDR3 comprises 18 residues. The trim removed 5 bases at V and 4 bases at J, leaving 17 bases unmatched. Germline loops: CDR1 SGHNT, CDR2 YENEEA. The CDR3 DNA reads TGTGCCAGCAGCCGCCGCGGTTCGGCTAGCGGATTATACAATGAGCAGTTCTTC. Encoded protein: CASSRRGSASGLYNEQFF.

This clone is a singleton in its sample. The chain recombines TRBV6-1 with TRBJ1-2, with D perhaps matching TRBD1 (5 bases). Germline V CDR1 and CDR2: MNHNS, SASEGT. V lost 1 base to trimming and J lost 8 bases, with 14 bases between them. The CDR3 contains 14 residues. The CDR3 loop reads CASSEERDSLGYTF. DNA of the CDR3: TGTGCCAGCAGTGAAGAACGTGACAGCTTGGGCTACACCTTC.

This clone was counted a few times. V and J are TRBV7-9 and TRBJ1-5; 9 nucleotides agree with TRBD1. This CDR3 comprises 13 residues. Germline-derived CDR1 and CDR2 are SEHNR and FQNEAQ (reference sequence). J lost 5 bases, V lost 5 bases, and 1 base had no gene match. DNA of the CDR3: TGTGCCAGCAGCAGGACAGGGGATCAGCCCCAGCATTTT. Protein sequence: CASSRTGDQPQHF. The entire variable domain, with the rest obtained from reference TRBV7-9 and TRBJ1-5, is as follows: DTGVSQNPRHKITKRGQNVTFRCDPISEHNRLYWYRQTLGQGPEFLTYFQNEAQLEKSRLLSDRFSAERPKGSFSTLEIQRTEQGDSAMYLCASSRTGDQPQHFGDGTRLSIL.

In this sample, this clone turned up a few times. The chain uses TRBV6-6 and TRBJ1-1, with TRBD1 identical over 9 bases. Germline CDR1 MNHNY, CDR2 SVGAGI (reference sequence). The CDR3 runs 14 residues. V lost 6 bases, J lost 0 bases, and 2 bases stayed unmatched. The CDR3 here is CASRGQGMNTEAFF. The CDR3 DNA follows: TGTGCCAGCAGGGGACAGGGCATGAACACTGAAGCTTTCTTT.

J is TRBJ2-4 and V is TRBV5-6; D is perhaps TRBD2 (5 bases). This CDR3 is 16 amino acids long. The ends were cut back, 2 bases at V and 0 bases at J, with 12 bases in the middle. From germline, CDR1 is SGHDT and CDR2 YYEEEE. The CDR3 here is CASSFWTSIAKNIQYF. CDR3 coding DNA: TGTGCCAGCAGCTTTTGGACTTCTATAGCCAAAAACATTCAGTACTTC.

The chain joins TRBV2 to TRBJ1-5; 9 bases fit TRBD1. Germline V gives CDR1 SNHLY, CDR2 FYNNEI. Trimming at V came to 5 bases and at J to 6 bases, leaving 8 bases not matched to a gene. The CDR3 covers 15 residues. The CDR3 sequence: CASSTDRGGGQPQHF. CDR3 DNA: TGTGCCAGCAGTACGGACAGGGGAGGTGGTCAGCCCCAGCATTTT.